This T cell receptor beta chain came from a study of long-term antiretroviral therapy in people with HIV. The overall study: Of all samples, the earliest predate the 2015 immediate-ART recommendation by about a decade.

A v3.0 immunoSEQ assay was performed at survey level. The table came from immunoSEQ multiplex PCR; TCRdb's copy has only in-frame clones and leaves some out. The sample includes about 22,000 clones, 65% to 90% seen only once; the top ten take around 6.8%. The samples, holding 1-10 million cryopreserved PBMC, were thawed before DNA extraction was carried out. V trimming: 5 bases; J trimming: 3 bases; junction bases outside the gene matches: 8. Germline CDR1 and CDR2: ENHRY and SYGVKD. This CDR3 spans 17 amino acids. Worth noting for this clone: Its antigen remains unknown.

Findings of the study overall: Older ART regimens were possibly in use when the blood was collected between about 2004 and 2018. ART-treated samples gained diversity yet remained below transplant donor controls.

Sample: unsorted PBMCs, taken 1.8 years before starting antiretroviral therapy. This clonotype was obtained from a woman aged 25 to 39 with HIV. The chain carries TRBV10-3 and TRBJ2-1; 12 nucleotides align to TRBD2. The CDR3 spells CAISQGLAGLGYNEQFF. CDR3 nucleotide sequence: TGTGCCATCAGTCAAGGACTAGCGGGGTTGGGCTACAATGAGCAGTTCTTC.